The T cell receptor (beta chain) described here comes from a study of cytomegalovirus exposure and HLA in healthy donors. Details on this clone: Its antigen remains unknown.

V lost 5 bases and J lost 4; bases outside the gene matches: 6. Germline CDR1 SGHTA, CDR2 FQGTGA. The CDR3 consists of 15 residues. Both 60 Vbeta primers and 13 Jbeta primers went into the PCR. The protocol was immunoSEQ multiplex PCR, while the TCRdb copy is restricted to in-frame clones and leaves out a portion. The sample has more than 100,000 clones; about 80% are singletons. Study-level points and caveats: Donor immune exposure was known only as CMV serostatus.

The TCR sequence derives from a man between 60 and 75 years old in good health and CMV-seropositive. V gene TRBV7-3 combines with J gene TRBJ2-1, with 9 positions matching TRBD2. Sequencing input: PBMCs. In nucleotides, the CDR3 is TGTGCCAGCAGCCACGGGACTAGCCGATACAATGAGCAGTTCTTC. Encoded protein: CASSHGTSRYNEQFF.